This TCR beta chain was identified during a study of cytomegalovirus exposure and HLA in healthy donors. Study-level points and caveats: Prior analysis indicated that the majority of TCR beta V segments exhibited productivity approximately 87% or approximately 30% of the time. There were some public TCRs occurring in many donors, but most TCR sequences were rare.

This clone has a handful of counts. Its cognate antigen is unknown. PCR amplification relied on 60 Vbeta primers (plus 13 Jbeta primers). The assay was immunoSEQ multiplex PCR, and TCRdb's table has in-frame clones only and misses some. The repertoire holds around 140,000 clones, with around a tenth as singletons. All the people who gave samples were healthy bone marrow donors. Trimming took off 2 bases at V and 6 bases at J, with 16 bases between the two ends. The CDR3 loop spans 16 amino acids. Germline assignment: CDR1 SNHLY and CDR2 FYNNEI. This TCR derives from a man aged 50 or older in good health and CMV-seronegative. Sequencing was performed on PBMCs. The rearrangement links TRBV2 to TRBJ2-2; D might be TRBD2 (9 bases). In DNA form, the CDR3 reads TGTGCCAGCAGTGAACAGGGGGCTAGCGGGGCCGGGGAGCTGTTTTTT. Its translation is CASSEQGASGAGELFF. The full variable domain, completed using reference TRBV2 and TRBJ2-2, is EPEVTQTPSHQVTQMGQEVILRCVPISNHLYFYWYRQILGQKVEFLVSFYNNEISEKSEIFDDQFSVERPDGSNFTLKIRSTKLEDSAMYFCASSEQGASGAGELFFGEGSRLTVL.